These 26 T cell receptor beta chains were sequenced from one sample in a study of CD8 T cell repertoires and HIV-1 epitope variants. These receptors' targets are unknown. Generated by immunoSEQ multiplex PCR, the TCRdb table keeps only in-frame clones and is missing some. The table lists about 5,500 clones, more than 60% of them singletons. Input material: cultured CD8+ T cells derived from PBMCs. All receptors come from a male donor with HIV.

J is TRBJ2-1 and V is TRBV30, with TRBD1 matching over 10 bases. The CDR3 covers 11 residues. Trimming cost V 3 bases and J 16 bases; bases outside gene matches: 6. Germline loops: CDR1 GTSNPN, CDR2 SVGIG (reference sequence). This chain's CDR3 is CAWSSGTGDFF. The CDR3, as DNA: TGTGCCTGGAGCAGCGGGACAGGGGATTTCTTC.

The J gene is TRBJ2-5, the V gene TRBV6-5; the match to TRBD2 covers 7 bases. From germline, CDR1 is MNHEY and CDR2 SVGAGI. The CDR3 totals 12 residues. Trimming took 6 bases from V and 5 from J; bases not matched to a gene: 3. The CDR3 sequence is CASSAGVETQYF. CDR3 bases: TGTGCCAGCAGCGCGGGAGTTGAGACCCAGTACTTC.

V usage is TRBV4-2 and J usage is TRBJ2-3; 12 positions match TRBD2. Germline V gene lookup returns CDR1 LGHNA and CDR2 YNFKEQ. The J segment lost 5 bases and the V segment lost 5 bases, leaving 8 bases of the junction unmatched. The CDR3 sequence is 16 residues long. The CDR3 nucleotides are TGTGCCAGCAGCGGGACTAGCGGGCCCGGGGGAGATACGCAGTATTTT. This sequence encodes CASSGTSGPGGDTQYF.

The chain is built from TRBV19 and TRBJ2-1; TRBD2 matches 12 bases. The J segment lost 8 bases and the V segment lost 9 bases, leaving 11 bases of the junction unmatched. The CDR3 runs 15 residues. Germline V gene lookup returns CDR1 LNHDA and CDR2 SQIVND (reference sequence). In DNA, the CDR3 is TGTGCCAGCGCTCCTCTAGCGGGAGGGCCCCATGAGCAGTTCTTC. It encodes CASAPLAGGPHEQFF.

The CDR3 reads CASHSTSVSDEQFF. DNA for the CDR3: TGTGCCAGCCACTCCACTAGCGTGAGCGATGAGCAGTTCTTC. The chain uses TRBV7-9 and TRBJ2-1; the match to TRBD2 covers 7 bases. Germline V lookup: CDR1 SEHNR, CDR2 FQNEAQ (reference sequence). The CDR3 runs 14 residues. Unmatched junction bases numbered 12, after V lost 8 bases and J lost 8 bases.

This rearrangement joins TRBV5-6 to TRBJ2-7; D is uncertain. The CDR3 runs to 14 residues. Between the trimmed V and J ends, which lost 2 bases and 3 bases, there was a span of 12 bases. CDR1 SGHDT and CDR2 YYEEEE come from the germline V gene. CDR3 amino acids: CASSFSSDSYEQYF. The CDR3 DNA reads TGTGCCAGCAGCTTTTCGAGTGATAGCTACGAGCAGTACTTC.

This clone was observed once. The chain carries TRBV6-6 and TRBJ2-7; D gene uncertain. V lost 2 bases and J 3 bases, leaving 8 bases between the germline ends. CDR1 is MNHNY and CDR2 is SVGAGI in the germline V gene (reference sequence). The CDR3 is 13 residues long. CDR3 in amino acids: CASSYGLLYEQYF. The CDR3 DNA sequence: TGTGCCAGCAGTTACGGGCTCCTCTACGAGCAGTACTTC.

A few counts support this clone. The chain couples TRBV2 to TRBJ2-7; 9 bases fit TRBD1. The CDR3 has 14 amino acids. The V segment lost 8 bases and the J segment 3 bases; nucleotides outside the gene matches: 8. From germline, CDR1 is SNHLY and CDR2 FYNNEI. CDR3 sequence: CASEGRTGDYEQYF. In DNA form, the CDR3 reads TGTGCCAGCGAGGGTCGGACAGGGGACTACGAGCAGTACTTC.

This CDR3 is CASPPGTSGADTQYF. The CDR3 DNA is TGCGCCAGCCCTCCCGGGACATCGGGGGCAGATACGCAGTATTTT. This chain links TRBV23-1 with TRBJ2-3, with D tentatively TRBD1 or TRBD2 (6 bases each). TRBV23-1 is an open reading frame whose function is uncertain. The CDR3 totals 15 residues. V lost 8 bases to trimming and J lost 4 bases, with 19 bases between them.

This chain joins TRBV19 and TRBJ2-5; 9 bases fit TRBD1. TRBJ2-7 explains the end of the DNA better; the J call may be wrong. The germline V gene has CDR1 LNHDA and CDR2 SQIVND (reference sequence). The CDR3 totals 14 residues. CDR3 protein: CASSPGQGAREQYF. The CDR3 DNA follows: TGTGCCAGTAGCCCGGGACAGGGTGCACGCGAGCAGTACTTC.

The gene calls are TRBV18 and TRBJ1-2; D is uncertain. This CDR3 has 14 residues. The ends were cut back, 5 bases at V and 4 bases at J, with 14 bases in the middle. Germline-derived CDR1 and CDR2 are KGHSH and LQKENI. CDR3 loop: CASSGRTSGYGYTF. The CDR3 DNA reads TGTGCCAGCTCAGGACGGACCAGCGGCTATGGCTACACCTTC.

This clone was counted between two and nine times. This chain links TRBV4-2 with TRBJ1-2; D perhaps matches TRBD1 (6 bases). The CDR3 consists of 17 residues. V lost 2 bases to trimming and J lost 6 bases, with 22 bases between them. Per the germline V gene, CDR1 is LGHNA and CDR2 is YNFKEQ. CDR3 sequence (DNA): TGTGCCAGCAGCCAACCTACCGAGGGGGGGCCGCGGGATGGCTACACCTTC. It is translated as CASSQPTEGGPRDGYTF.

This chain links TRBV5-5 with TRBJ1-2; TRBD1 agrees at 9 bases. The germline V gene encodes CDR1 SGHKS and CDR2 YYEKEE (reference sequence). CDR3 length: 15 amino acids. J was trimmed by 4 bases and V by 0 bases; bases with no gene match: 4. CDR3 DNA: TGTGCCAGCAGCTTGGAACAGGGGGCAGGCTATGGCTACACCTTC. It is translated as CASSLEQGAGYGYTF.

The rearrangement uses TRBV14 and TRBJ1-1, with D uncertain. Germline CDR1 is SGHDN and CDR2 is FVKESK. CDR3 length: 14 amino acids. Trimming removed 1 base at V and 4 bases at J, with 10 bases between. The CDR3 sequence: CASSQVEAGTEAFF. The CDR3 nucleotides read TGTGCCAGCAGCCAAGTTGAAGCGGGCACTGAAGCTTTCTTT.

The chain links TRBV10-3 to TRBJ1-1, with unresolved D. Germline lookup yields CDR1 ENHRY and CDR2 SYGVKD. The CDR3 is 15 residues long. V was pared by 3 bases and J by 1 base, with 12 bases between. The CDR3 is CAISESPDGNTEAFF. The CDR3 DNA follows: TGTGCCATCAGTGAATCCCCTGACGGGAACACTGAAGCTTTCTTT.

The chain recombines TRBV27 with TRBJ2-3, with 8 bases that match TRBD2. Per germline, CDR1 MNHEY and CDR2 SMNVEV (reference sequence). V was clipped by 5 bases and J by 7 bases; unmatched bases: 14. This CDR3 is built from 16 residues. The CDR3 here is CASSTYPGGPVNTQYF. The CDR3 region has the DNA TGTGCCAGCAGTACATATCCGGGGGGGCCTGTGAATACGCAGTATTTT.

This chain joins TRBV27 and TRBJ2-7, with D perhaps TRBD2 (6 bases). Trimming shortened V by 3 bases and J by 0 bases, and 12 bases separated the two germline ends. CDR1 MNHEY and CDR2 SMNVEV come from the germline V gene (reference sequence). The CDR3 consists of 15 residues. In nucleotides, the CDR3 is TGTGCCAGCAGTTTTAGCGGAGAGGGCTCCTACGAGCAGTACTTC. Its translation is CASSFSGEGSYEQYF.

V gene TRBV6-5 combines with J gene TRBJ1-5, with 7 bases aligning to TRBD1. V dropped 6 bases and J dropped 3; count of bases not matched to a gene: 5. Germline loops: CDR1 MNHEY, CDR2 SVGAGI. This CDR3 has 14 residues. In DNA, the CDR3 is TGTGCCAGCAGGTCGGGACAGCACAATCAGCCCCAGCATTTT. Amino acids: CASRSGQHNQPQHF.

This clone is medium-sized within its sample. V and J are TRBV5-1 and TRBJ1-5, with 7 nucleotides matching TRBD1. V lost 4 bases, J lost 5 bases, and 3 bases stayed unmatched. From germline, CDR1 is SGHRS and CDR2 YFSETQ. CDR3 size: 13 residues. CDR3 sequence: CASSPTGHQPQHF. CDR3 nucleotide sequence: TGCGCCAGCAGCCCGACAGGGCATCAGCCCCAGCATTTT.

The chain is built from TRBV5-4 and TRBJ1-1; 8 nucleotides line up with TRBD1. Looked up from germline, CDR1 is SGHNT and CDR2 is YYREEE (reference sequence). The length of the CDR3 is 15 residues. The ends lost 3 bases at V and 1 base at J; junction bases unmatched: 5. The CDR3 region is CASSSGQGQNTEAFF. CDR3 bases: TGTGCCAGCAGCTCCGGACAGGGCCAGAACACTGAAGCTTTCTTT.

The chain carries TRBV27 and TRBJ2-5, with 14 bases that match TRBD2. This CDR3 spans 17 amino acids. The J segment lost 0 bases and the V segment lost 8 bases, leaving 8 bases of the junction unmatched. The V gene's germline CDR1 is MNHEY and CDR2 SMNVEV (reference sequence). The CDR3 sequence is CASARLGLAGDQETQYF. The CDR3 DNA reads as TGTGCCAGCGCACGCCTGGGACTAGCGGGGGACCAAGAGACCCAGTACTTC.

The chain uses TRBV5-1 and TRBJ2-2, with 9 bases matching TRBD2. Losses at the gene ends were 2 bases for V and 5 bases for J; bases not matched to a gene: 10. Germline lookup yields CDR1 SGHRS and CDR2 YFSETQ. This CDR3 has 17 amino acids. The CDR3: CASSFPSGTSRTGELFF. In DNA form, the CDR3 reads TGCGCCAGCAGCTTTCCTTCCGGGACTAGCAGGACCGGGGAGCTGTTTTTT.

CDR3 in DNA: TGCGCCAGGGAACAGGGGGCTGTAGATACGCAGTATTTT. This codes for CAREQGAVDTQYF. V usage is TRBV10-2 and J usage is TRBJ2-3; 9 positions match TRBD1. This CDR3 has 13 residues. The trim removed 9 bases at V and 5 bases at J, leaving 6 bases unmatched. Germline V gene lookup returns CDR1 WSHSY and CDR2 SAAADI.

CDR3 amino acids: CASSPPDGGPWNEQFF. CDR3 sequence (DNA): TGTGCCAGCTCACCACCTGACGGGGGGCCATGGAATGAGCAGTTCTTC. The chain carries TRBV18 and TRBJ2-1; possibly TRBD2 for D (7 bases). This CDR3 contains 16 residues. In germline, CDR1 is KGHSH, CDR2 LQKENI. V was cut by 0 bases and J by 7 bases, with 16 bases left in between. The whole variable domain, filled in from reference TRBV18 and TRBJ2-1, reads NAGVMQNPRHLVRRRGQEARLRCSPMKGHSHVYWYRQLPEEGLKFMVYLQKENIIDESGMPKERFSAEFPKEGPSILRIQQVVRGDSAAYFCASSPPDGGPWNEQFFGPGTRLTVL.

This chain joins TRBV27 and TRBJ1-3; D gene ambiguous. Trimming removed 4 bases from V and 0 bases from J, with 19 bases in between. CDR3 length equals 18 residues. The germline gives CDR1 MNHEY, CDR2 SMNVEV (reference sequence). In nucleotides, the CDR3 is TGTGCCAGCAGTTCCAACATACAGCGCCTGAGCTCTGGAAACACCATATATTTT. It yields the protein CASSSNIQRLSSGNTIYF.

This clone occurred a few times. The rearrangement joins TRBV5-4 to TRBJ2-5; D unclear. Germline V gene data show CDR1 as SGHNT and CDR2 as YYREEE (reference sequence). V lost 9 bases and J 5 bases, leaving 8 bases between the germline ends. CDR3 length: 10 amino acids. CDR3 DNA sequence: TGTGCCACCCCAGCGGAGACCCAGTACTTC. Amino acid sequence: CATPAETQYF.